These T cell receptor beta chains were read from a single sample in a study of human T cells and chemical hapten exposure. TCRdb redid the calling of the RACE reads with MiXCR, one entry per CDR3 protein. Of 130,000 or so distinct CDR3 sequences listed, roughly 9% are singletons. Sequencing used whole blood. These receptors came from a male donor in good health. Some clones in this sample may be carry-over from other donors' samples. Both conserved end residues are part of each CDR3. A D gene is named only where the DNA matches it firmly. Clone size appears in some rows only: once, few, many, or a class for an expanded clone.

clone size	V gene	D gene	J gene	CDR3 protein	CDR3 DNA
-	TRBV10-1	-	TRBJ2-3	CASSEGGPSVAADTQYF	TGCGCCAGCAGTGAAGGGGGGCCTAGTGTTGCTGCAGATACGCAGTATTTT
many	TRBV7-9	-	TRBJ1-6	CASSLGGVDYSYNSPLHF	TGTGCCAGCAGCTTAGGAGGGGTCGACTACTCCTATAATTCACCCCTCCACTTT
many	TRBV3-1	-	TRBJ1-2	CASSPGRGPGYGYTF	TGTGCCAGCAGCCCGGGCAGGGGCCCAGGCTATGGCTACACCTTC
-	TRBV4-1	-	TRBJ1-1	CASSQGQESTEAFF	TGCGCCAGCAGCCAAGGCCAGGAGAGCACTGAAGCTTTCTTT
once	TRBV6-4	-	TRBJ2-7	CASSDSRHLSSYEQYF	TGTGCCAGCAGTGACTCGAGGCACTTGAGCTCCTACGAGCAGTACTTC
-	TRBV29-1	-	TRBJ1-2	CSVRPRQTANYGYTF	TGCAGCGTTCGACCCCGACAAACAGCTAACTATGGCTACACCTTC
few	TRBV14	-	TRBJ1-3	CASSSLLLSGNTIYF	TGTGCCAGCAGCTCACTTCTTCTCTCTGGAAACACCATATATTTT
few	TRBV9	-	TRBJ2-3	CASSEMGRGGDTQYF	TGTGCCAGCAGCGAGATGGGCCGGGGTGGGGATACGCAGTATTTT
few	TRBV12-3/TRBV12-4	-	TRBJ1-5	CASSLGLGNQPQHF	TGTGCCAGCAGTTTGGGGCTGGGCAATCAGCCCCAGCATTTT
few	TRBV7-9	-	TRBJ1-1	CASSVDAVRRSDTEAFF	TGTGCCAGCAGCGTAGACGCCGTCAGAAGGTCGGACACTGAAGCTTTCTTT
many	TRBV12-3/TRBV12-4	-	TRBJ1-2	CASSLRLTVRGYTF	TGTGCCAGCAGCCTTCGGCTGACTGTCCGTGGCTACACCTTC
few	TRBV7-6	-	TRBJ1-6	CASSLSISSPLHF	TGTGCCAGCAGCCTCAGTATTTCCTCACCCCTCCACTTT
few	TRBV20-1	-	TRBJ1-5	CSASRALIVTGGKEHF	TGCAGTGCCTCGAGAGCATTGATAGTAACGGGGGGGAAGGAGCATTTT
few	TRBV10-3	-	TRBJ2-1	CAIGAGSAGRFRNEQFF	TGTGCCATCGGTGCGGGTAGTGCAGGACGTTTCCGCAATGAGCAGTTCTTC
few	TRBV21-1	-	TRBJ1-6	CASSSVSPLHF	TGTGCCAGCAGCTCCGTTTCACCCCTCCACTTT
many	TRBV4-1	-	TRBJ1-2	CASRMAGNPYGYTF	TGCGCCAGCAGGATGGCAGGGAATCCCTATGGCTACACCTTC
-	TRBV7-9	-	TRBJ1-2	CASSRKGDFDGYTF	TGTGCCAGCAGCCGAAAGGGGGATTTCGATGGCTACACCTTC
many	TRBV29-1	TRBD1	TRBJ1-2	CSVDRDRMGYTF	TGCAGCGTCGACCGGGACAGGATGGGCTACACCTTC
once	TRBV20-1	TRBD2	TRBJ2-1	CSARTSGVYNEQFF	TGCAGTGCTCGGACTAGCGGAGTATACAATGAGCAGTTCTTC
many	TRBV7-9	TRBD1	TRBJ2-1	CASSLASAVAGGSYNEQFF	TGTGCCAGCAGCTTGGCATCCGCCGTCGCAGGGGGCTCCTACAATGAGCAGTTCTTC
few	TRBV4-3	-	TRBJ1-2	CASSQVGGGNYGYTF	TGCGCCAGCAGCCAAGTCGGGGGCGGGAACTATGGCTACACCTTC
-	TRBV5-4	-	TRBJ2-3	CASSLEGTATPPRSTDTQYF	TGTGCCAGCAGCCTTGAAGGGACCGCAACTCCTCCGCGTAGCACAGATACGCAGTATTTT
-	TRBV5-1	-	TRBJ2-2	CASSFIDVFRTGELFF	TGCGCCAGCAGCTTCATAGACGTATTTAGGACCGGGGAGCTGTTTTTT
few	TRBV29-1	-	TRBJ1-1	CSVEHGNTEAFF	TGCAGCGTTGAACACGGGAACACTGAAGCTTTCTTT
few	TRBV6-2/TRBV6-3	-	TRBJ2-7	CASSYDGNGPPWQYF	TGTGCCAGCAGTTACGATGGTAATGGGCCGCCGTGGCAGTACTTC
few	TRBV15	TRBD2	TRBJ2-7	CATSRGRGGYEQYF	TGTGCCACCAGCAGAGGTCGGGGGGGGTACGAGCAGTACTTC
few	TRBV4-1	-	TRBJ2-5	CASSQDNGVGIQETQYF	TGCGCCAGCAGCCAAGATAACGGTGTAGGCATACAAGAGACCCAGTACTTC
-	TRBV7-9	-	TRBJ1-3	CASSLLADSGNTIYF	TGTGCCAGCAGCTTGTTGGCGGACTCTGGAAACACCATATATTTT
few	TRBV25-1	-	TRBJ2-3	CASSNSRGRTDTQYF	TGTGCCAGCAGTAACTCGCGGGGGCGCACAGATACGCAGTATTTT
-	TRBV4-1	-	TRBJ1-5	CASSQDDSYSNQPQHF	TGCGCCAGCAGCCAAGACGACAGTTATAGCAATCAGCCCCAGCATTTT
many	TRBV29-1	-	TRBJ2-1	CSVAHNEQFF	TGCAGCGTTGCCCACAATGAGCAGTTCTTC
-	TRBV7-6	-	TRBJ2-7	CASSLGGGRGYEQYF	TGTGCCAGCAGCTTAGGGGGGGGGCGCGGTTACGAGCAGTACTTC
many	TRBV19	-	TRBJ2-1	CASSTLRTNEQFF	TGTGCCAGTAGTACCCTCCGCACCAATGAGCAGTTCTTC
many	TRBV14	-	TRBJ2-7	CASSQDNRLAYEQYF	TGTGCCAGCAGCCAAGATAACAGGTTAGCCTACGAGCAGTACTTC
-	TRBV29-1	TRBD2	TRBJ2-3	CSVVSGTRSSTQYF	TGCAGCGTTGTGTCTGGGACTAGGTCTTCTACGCAGTATTTT
-	TRBV4-1	-	TRBJ1-6	CASSRQSSYNSPLHF	TGCGCCAGCAGCCGACAGAGCTCCTATAATTCACCCCTCCACTTT
-	TRBV5-1	-	TRBJ1-2	CASSPTGTNYGYTF	TGCGCCAGCAGCCCGACCGGGACAAACTATGGCTACACCTTC
-	TRBV4-1	TRBD1	TRBJ1-2	CASSQDDRGSNYGYTF	TGCGCCAGCAGCCAAGATGACAGGGGTAGCAACTATGGCTACACCTTC
few	TRBV6-5	-	TRBJ2-7	CASKSGTNSYEQYF	TGTGCCAGCAAATCAGGGACCAACTCCTACGAGCAGTACTTC
-	TRBV4-1	-	TRBJ1-5	CASSQAGDSSGNQPQHF	TGCGCCAGCAGCCAAGCCGGAGACAGCAGCGGCAATCAGCCCCAGCATTTT
few	TRBV29-1	-	TRBJ1-1	CSVGTGWGTEAFF	TGCAGCGTTGGAACAGGCTGGGGCACTGAAGCTTTCTTT
many	TRBV3-1	-	TRBJ2-3	CASSQDFSDTQYF	TGTGCCAGCAGCCAAGATTTCTCAGATACGCAGTATTTT
few	TRBV7-9	TRBD1	TRBJ1-1	CASSRDRVVGTEAFF	TGTGCCAGCAGCCGGGACAGGGTTGTCGGCACTGAAGCTTTCTTT
-	TRBV12-3/TRBV12-4	TRBD1	TRBJ1-2	CASSFDRAYGYTF	TGTGCCAGCAGTTTCGACAGGGCCTATGGCTACACCTTC
many	TRBV27	TRBD1	TRBJ1-1	CASSWGTGGSFTEAFF	TGTGCCAGCAGTTGGGGGACAGGGGGTTCGTTCACTGAAGCTTTCTTT
-	TRBV19	TRBD2	TRBJ2-1	CATFSGGYNEQFF	TGTGCCACCTTTAGCGGGGGTTACAATGAGCAGTTCTTC
many	TRBV25-1	TRBD1	TRBJ1-6	CASSGTGGNNSPLHF	TGTGCCAGCAGTGGGACAGGGGGCAATAATTCACCCCTCCACTTT
few	TRBV2	TRBD1	TRBJ2-3	CASRQGARGTDTQYF	TGTGCCAGCAGGCAGGGGGCTAGGGGCACAGATACGCAGTATTTT
-	TRBV20-1	TRBD1	TRBJ1-2	CSASGTGGIDYGYTF	TGCAGTGCTAGCGGGACAGGGGGTATCGACTATGGCTACACCTTC